One TCR beta chain is described in this entry. Its antigen remains unknown. Using its own MiXCR run on the 5' RACE reads, TCRdb lists one record per CDR3 protein. Of 250,000 to 350,000 distinct CDR3 sequences in the sample, approximately 8.2% are singletons; the top ten hold just over 14%. This sample was taken from a study of CD8 T cells in ankylosing spondylitis. Study-wide results and caveats: For ankylosing spondylitis blood, a TCR beta motif of several highly homologous variants appeared characteristic.

Trimming at V came to 6 bases and at J to 6 bases, leaving 7 bases not matched to a gene. CDR3 length: 13 amino acids. Sample: blood, either unsorted or a sorted T cell fraction (not recorded which). The chain carries TRBV12-3 or TRBV12-4 and TRBJ2-7; the match to TRBD1 covers 8 bases. This clonotype originated in a male donor with ankylosing spondylitis. The CDR3 nucleotides are TGTGCCAGCAGATCCGGGACAGGCTCCGAGCAGTACTTC. Its translation is CASRSGTGSEQYF.